The clone carrying this T cell receptor beta chain appeared a few times. From RNA transcripts, TCR beta CDR3 regions were amplified. With the HTBI primer set, the TCR CDR3 went through a first round of RT-PCR. TCRdb processed the multiplex PCR reads anew with MiXCR; each CDR3 protein has one entry. The table lists around 690,000 distinct CDR3 sequences, approximately 15% of them singletons, with around 16% in the top ten. The data belong to a study of T cells in Graves' hyperthyroidism and ophthalmopathy. Study in general: Peripheral blood was secured at the point of initial diagnosis, before any treatment.

Stable Graves' hyperthyroidism denoted no ophthalmopathy progression over 18 months. Lactation, pregnancy, other autoimmune disease or uncontrolled infection excluded patients. Clinical symptoms, serum thyroxine, TRAb, thyroid ultrasound and orbital computed tomography informed diagnoses. The CDR3 is made up of 15 amino acids. Trimming cost V 3 bases and J 1 base; bases outside gene matches: 8. CDR1 and CDR2 (germline): DFQATT, SNEGSKA (reference sequence). The receptor was isolated from a man aged 45 to 65 with Graves' hyperthyroidism. The chain recombines TRBV20-1 with TRBJ1-1; TRBD1 aligns across 7 bases. Sequencing input: blood. CDR3 in DNA: TGCAGTGCTAGTCAGAGGGGGCAAGGGAACACTGAAGCTTTCTTT. Translating it yields CSASQRGQGNTEAFF.